This T cell receptor beta chain is from a study of early T cells in non-severe SARS-CoV-2 infection. Across the study: Whole-blood bulk RNA, unsorted, was sequenced, and chains were unpaired.

Attachment of unique molecular identifiers was made to individual cDNA molecules. Each CDR3 protein gets one entry after TCRdb re-called the 5' RACE reads with MiXCR. The table lists some 77,000 distinct CDR3 sequences, around 12% of them singletons. Germline CDR1 and CDR2: ENHRY and SYGVKD. The CDR3 sequence is 17 residues long. This clonotype was counted many times. At one boundary the junction diverges from the germline segment, which might be a read error. The V and J genes are TRBV10-3 and TRBJ1-6; 11 nucleotides line up with TRBD1. The receptor was isolated from an adult who was a healthcare worker with PCR-confirmed SARS-CoV-2 infection or an uninfected control (not recorded which). The donor label of this sample is uncertain. The source material was whole blood, sampled at baseline. The CDR3 bases are TGTGCCATCAGGGAGTACGGACAGGGGGCATCTAATTCACCCCTCCACTTT. This encodes CAIREYGQGASNSPLHF.